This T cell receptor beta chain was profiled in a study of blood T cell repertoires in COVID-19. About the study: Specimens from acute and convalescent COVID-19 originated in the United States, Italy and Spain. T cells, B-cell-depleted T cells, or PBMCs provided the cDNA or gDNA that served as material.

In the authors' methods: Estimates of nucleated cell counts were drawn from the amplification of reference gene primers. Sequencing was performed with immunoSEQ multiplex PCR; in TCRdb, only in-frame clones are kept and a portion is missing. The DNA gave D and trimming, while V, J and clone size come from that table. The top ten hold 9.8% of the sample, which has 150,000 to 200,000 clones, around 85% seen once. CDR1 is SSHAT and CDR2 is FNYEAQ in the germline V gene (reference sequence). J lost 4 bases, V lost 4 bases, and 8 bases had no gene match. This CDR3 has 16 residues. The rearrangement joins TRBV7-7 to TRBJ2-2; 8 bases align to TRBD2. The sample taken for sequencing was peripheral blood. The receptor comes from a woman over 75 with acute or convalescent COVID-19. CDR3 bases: TGTGCCAGCAGCTCCAGGAGCGGGGGCCTCACCGGGGAGCTGTTTTTT. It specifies CASSSRSGGLTGELFF.